The 5 T cell receptor beta chains in this list originate from one sample, sequenced in a study of blood T cells in healthy people across ages. It was with a sample-barcoded 5' primer and a J-beta primer mix that a second PCR of about 6 to 12 cycles was run. Each CDR3 protein gets one entry after TCRdb re-called the 5' RACE reads with MiXCR. The table lists under 2,000,000 distinct CDR3 sequences, around 48% of them singletons, with 2% to 2.5% in the top ten. Sequencing was performed on blood. The receptors were sampled from a woman aged 40 to 50 in good health.

This chain links TRBV7-6 with TRBJ1-5; perhaps TRBD1 as D (6 bases). Trimming removed 5 bases at V and 4 bases at J, with 21 bases between. The CDR3 is 17 amino acids. Looked up from germline, CDR1 is SGHVS and CDR2 is FNYEAQ. The DNA for the CDR3 is TGTGCCAGCAGCAAAGAGGGAACAGGGATATATAATCAGCCCCAGCATTTT. Residues: CASSKEGTGIYNQPQHF.

This clonotype came up a few times. This chain uses TRBV24-1 with TRBJ2-1, with D perhaps TRBD2 (5 bases). V was cut by 1 base and J by 5 bases, with 11 bases left in between. The CDR3 length is 15 residues. The germline V gene encodes CDR1 KGHDR and CDR2 SFDVKD. CDR3 loop: CATSDLTGINNEQFF. Here the CDR3 DNA reads TGTGCCACCAGTGATTTAACCGGGATCAACAATGAGCAGTTCTTC.

As regards this clonotype: A far larger clone is one base from this, pointing to a likely read error. Here the CDR3 reads CASSSSRANVLTF. The CDR3 DNA is TGTGCCAGCAGTTCCTCTAGGGCCAACGTCCTGACTTTC. This rearrangement joins TRBV27 to TRBJ2-6; D is unclear. The length of the CDR3 is 13 residues. Germline V gives CDR1 MNHEY, CDR2 SMNVEV (reference sequence).

J is TRBJ2-3 and V is TRBV7-9; no firm D call. Germline CDR1 and CDR2: SEHNR and FQNEAQ (reference sequence). Deletions cut 2 bases from V and 1 base from J, with 10 bases between. The CDR3 runs 15 residues. CDR3 region: CASSLSLSGTDTQYF. In nucleotides, the CDR3 is TGTGCCAGCAGCTTATCGCTAAGCGGCACAGATACGCAGTATTTT.

The chain uses TRBV11-2 and TRBJ2-7; D is unresolved. The closer fit of TRBJ2-4 to the DNA end suggests the J call may be wrong. CDR3 length: 11 amino acids. Germline V gene lookup returns CDR1 SGHAT and CDR2 FQNNGV. This chain's CDR3 is CASSFEIIQYF. CDR3 nucleotides: TGTGCCAGCAGCTTCGAAATCATTCAGTACTTC.